This is a list of T cell receptor beta chains from one sample in a study of cytomegalovirus exposure and HLA in healthy donors. Sequenced by immunoSEQ multiplex PCR; TCRdb stores in-frame clones only, minus some. Of some 130,000 clones listed, 60% to 80% were seen once; the top ten hold over 2%. The sequenced material came from PBMCs. The source of these receptors is a man aged 30-40 years in good health and CMV-seronegative. The CDR3 runs from the conserved cysteine through the conserved F or W. A D gene is named only where the DNA matches it firmly. Clone size, where shown, is once, few, many, or a class for clones that have expanded.

CDR3 length	clone size	V gene	J gene	D gene	CDR3 protein	CDR3 DNA
15	NA	TRBV18	TRBJ1-1	TRBD1	CASSLNRDRNTEAFF	TGTGCCAGCTCACTGAACCGGGACAGAAACACTGAAGCTTTCTTT
14	NA	TRBV10-2	TRBJ1-5	NA	CASSDRVADQPQHF	TGCGCCAGCAGTGACAGGGTAGCGGATCAGCCCCAGCATTTT
15	once	TRBV11-1	TRBJ2-1	NA	CASSPLVAEAGEQFF	TGTGCCAGCAGCCCTCTCGTGGCGGAGGCAGGAGAGCAGTTCTTC
16	NA	TRBV19	TRBJ2-1	TRBD2	CASSIDRGSTSGEQFF	TGTGCCAGTAGTATAGATCGCGGGAGCACGTCTGGTGAGCAGTTCTTC
15	NA	TRBV5-1	TRBJ2-7	NA	CASSEVTLRSYEQYF	TGCGCCAGCAGCGAAGTTACCCTTCGGTCCTACGAGCAGTACTTC
17	NA	TRBV7-3	TRBJ2-1	TRBD1	CASSLRRPGQGRNEQFF	TGTGCCAGCAGCTTAAGGAGACCGGGACAGGGGAGAAATGAGCAGTTCTTC
16	NA	TRBV9	TRBJ2-3	TRBD2	CASSVAPSGSTDTQYF	TGTGCCAGCAGCGTAGCCCCTAGCGGGAGCACAGATACGCAGTATTTT
17	NA	TRBV28	TRBJ2-6	NA	CASSTGQILDGANVLTF	TGTGCCAGCAGTACGGGACAAATCCTCGATGGGGCCAACGTCCTGACTTTC
14	NA	TRBV19	TRBJ1-5	NA	CASSLRGSNQPQHF	TGTGCCAGCAGCCTCAGGGGAAGCAATCAGCCCCAGCATTTT
14	once	TRBV10-2	TRBJ2-7	NA	CASNDAGNTYEQYF	TGCGCCAGCAATGACGCGGGGAATACCTACGAGCAGTACTTC
15	once	TRBV28	TRBJ2-2	NA	CASSPFAENTGELFF	TGTGCCAGCAGCCCTTTCGCGGAAAACACCGGGGAGCTGTTTTTT
13	NA	TRBV6-1	TRBJ1-5	NA	CASNPEAFQPQHF	TGTGCCAGCAACCCAGAGGCTTTTCAGCCCCAGCATTTT
11	NA	TRBV20-1	TRBJ1-5	NA	CSAASNQPQHF	TGCAGTGCCGCCAGTAATCAGCCCCAGCATTTT
15	NA	TRBV2	TRBJ2-5	TRBD1	CASRDGQDIQETQYF	TGTGCCAGCAGGGACGGACAGGACATCCAAGAGACCCAGTACTTC
13	NA	TRBV5-1	TRBJ2-7	NA	CASSLAGSYEQYF	TGCGCCAGCAGCTTGGCAGGCTCCTACGAGCAGTACTTC
14	NA	TRBV6-5	TRBJ2-5	NA	CASSQKSGGETQYF	TGTGCCAGCAGCCAGAAAAGCGGAGGGGAGACCCAGTACTTC
14	NA	TRBV7-6	TRBJ1-1	NA	CASSHPPAGTEAFF	TGTGCCAGCAGCCACCCCCCTGCGGGCACTGAAGCTTTCTTT
12	few	TRBV9	TRBJ2-7	NA	CASSRRDYEQYF	TGTGCCAGCTCCCGCCGCGACTACGAGCAGTACTTC
13	NA	TRBV6-1	TRBJ2-7	TRBD1	CASGSGQTYEQYF	TGTGCCAGCGGGTCGGGACAGACCTACGAGCAGTACTTC
16	NA	TRBV21-1	TRBJ2-5	NA	CASSKALTIHVETQYF	TGTGCCAGCAGCAAAGCGCTGACTATTCATGTGGAGACCCAGTACTTC
16	NA	TRBV5-1	TRBJ2-5	NA	CASSASLGVYQETQYF	TGCGCCAGCAGCGCCTCCCTGGGAGTGTACCAAGAGACCCAGTACTTC
15	NA	TRBV5-1	TRBJ2-3	NA	CASSEIGQSTDTQYF	TGCGCCAGCAGCGAGATTGGACAGTCCACAGATACGCAGTATTTT
13	NA	TRBV10-3	TRBJ1-5	NA	CAISQGSNQPQHF	TGTGCCATCAGTCAGGGGAGCAATCAGCCCCAGCATTTT
15	NA	TRBV6-5	TRBJ2-5	NA	CASSYTWGDQETQYF	TGTGCCAGCAGTTACACGTGGGGGGACCAAGAGACCCAGTACTTC
15	NA	TRBV28	TRBJ2-7	TRBD2	CASSQGLAGNYEQYF	TGTGCCAGCTCCCAGGGACTAGCGGGTAACTACGAGCAGTACTTC
14	NA	TRBV6-5	TRBJ2-7	TRBD1	CASSALQGTYEQYF	TGTGCCAGCAGTGCTCTACAGGGGACCTACGAGCAGTACTTC
15	NA	TRBV7-9	TRBJ1-2	TRBD1	CASSLAGGRGDGYTF	TGTGCCAGCAGCTTAGCAGGGGGCCGTGGGGATGGCTACACCTTC
14	NA	TRBV5-6	TRBJ1-5	NA	CASSLLLANQPQHF	TGTGCCAGCAGCCTCCTATTAGCGAATCAGCCCCAGCATTTT
15	NA	TRBV6-5	TRBJ1-2	TRBD1	CASSYSTGGSYGYTF	TGTGCCAGCAGTTACTCGACAGGGGGCAGCTATGGCTACACCTTC
17	few	TRBV9	TRBJ2-1	TRBD2	CASSGVGGRSAYNEQFF	TGTGCCAGCAGCGGGGTGGGCGGGAGGTCCGCCTACAATGAGCAGTTCTTC
13	NA	TRBV10-3	TRBJ2-7	NA	CAISEYSLNEQYF	TGTGCCATCAGTGAGTACAGCTTAAACGAGCAGTACTTC
16	few	TRBV9	TRBJ2-2	TRBD1	CASSPIGQADGGELFF	TGTGCCAGCAGCCCAATCGGACAGGCGGATGGCGGGGAGCTGTTTTTT
18	NA	TRBV5-1	TRBJ1-1	TRBD1	CASSLAPGTGHMNTEAFF	TGCGCCAGCAGCTTGGCCCCCGGGACAGGGCACATGAACACTGAAGCTTTCTTT
13	NA	TRBV27	TRBJ2-7	TRBD1	CASSWDRGREQYF	TGTGCCAGCAGCTGGGACAGGGGGCGCGAGCAGTACTTC
13	once	TRBV18	TRBJ2-7	TRBD1	CASSPGDSLEQYF	TGTGCCAGCTCACCCGGGGACAGCTTGGAGCAGTACTTC
15	NA	TRBV5-1	TRBJ1-1	TRBD1	CASSTGQGKNTEAFF	TGCGCCAGCAGCACGGGACAGGGGAAGAACACTGAAGCTTTCTTT
15	NA	TRBV7-8	TRBJ2-3	NA	CASSVARVLTDTQYF	TGTGCCAGCAGCGTCGCCAGGGTACTCACAGATACGCAGTATTTT
17	NA	TRBV27	TRBJ2-5	TRBD2	CASSQRTSGRGEETQYF	TGTGCCAGCAGTCAGAGGACTAGCGGGAGAGGAGAAGAGACCCAGTACTTC
15	NA	TRBV19	TRBJ2-6	NA	CASSIRGYGANVLTF	TGTGCCAGTAGTATCCGAGGTTATGGGGCCAACGTCCTGACTTTC
14	NA	TRBV19	TRBJ1-3	TRBD1	CASKQGATGNTIYF	TGTGCCAGTAAACAGGGGGCTACTGGAAACACCATATATTTT
16	NA	TRBV25-1	TRBJ1-2	TRBD1	CASSRGQGASGYGYTF	TGTGCCAGCAGTAGGGGACAGGGGGCGAGCGGCTATGGCTACACCTTC
14	NA	TRBV5-1	TRBJ1-2	NA	CASSLIPSMEGYTF	TGCGCCAGCAGCTTGATTCCCTCCATGGAGGGCTACACCTTC
14	NA	TRBV27	TRBJ2-2	NA	CASSPQGYTGELFF	TGTGCCAGCAGTCCACAGGGATACACCGGGGAGCTGTTTTTT
16	NA	TRBV18	TRBJ2-1	TRBD1	CASSVSGTGVYNEQFF	TGTGCCAGCTCAGTATCCGGGACAGGGGTTTACAATGAGCAGTTCTTC
13	once	TRBV19	TRBJ2-7	NA	CASSIDLSYEQYF	TGTGCCAGTAGTATAGATCTCAGTTACGAGCAGTACTTC
15	NA	TRBV28	TRBJ2-5	TRBD1	CASSRGQGDTETQYF	TGTGCCAGCAGTCGAGGACAGGGCGATACGGAGACCCAGTACTTC
15	once	TRBV23-1	TRBJ2-7	NA	CASRLEGGNYSVQYF	TGCGCCAGCAGATTAGAGGGTGGAAACTACTCGGTGCAGTACTTC
13	NA	TRBV10-3	TRBJ2-1	NA	CATSPASENEQFF	TGTGCCACCTCACCCGCTAGCGAAAATGAGCAGTTCTTC
14	NA	TRBV11-2	TRBJ2-7	TRBD2	CASSLVSGSHEQYF	TGTGCCAGCAGCTTGGTTAGCGGGAGTCACGAGCAGTACTTC
12	NA	TRBV11-3	TRBJ2-1	TRBD1	CASSSGGPEQFF	TGTGCCAGCAGCTCAGGGGGACCTGAGCAGTTCTTC
17	NA	TRBV19	TRBJ2-4	NA	CASSPFVGDVAKNIQYF	TGTGCCAGTAGCCCGTTCGTCGGGGATGTAGCCAAAAACATTCAGTACTTC
16	once	TRBV19	TRBJ1-2	NA	CASSIDRAGDGFGYTF	TGTGCCAGTAGTATAGATCGCGCAGGGGATGGCTTCGGCTACACCTTC
13	NA	TRBV30	TRBJ1-4	NA	CAWTRQSNEKLFF	TGTGCCTGGACCCGACAGTCTAATGAAAAACTGTTTTTT
13	NA	TRBV11-1	TRBJ1-5	NA	CASSEGRSQPQHF	TGTGCCAGCAGCGAAGGCAGGTCTCAGCCCCAGCATTTT
14	NA	TRBV5-4	TRBJ2-1	NA	CASTSGGAYNEQFF	TGTGCCAGTACCTCCGGAGGGGCATACAATGAGCAGTTCTTC
16	NA	TRBV6-6	TRBJ2-1	TRBD2	CASSYGTSGSGNEQFF	TGTGCCAGCAGTTACGGGACTAGCGGGAGTGGCAATGAGCAGTTCTTC
14	NA	TRBV5-1	TRBJ2-7	TRBD1	CASSRDRPSYEQYF	TGCGCCAGCAGCCGGGACAGACCTTCCTACGAGCAGTACTTC
16	few	TRBV19	TRBJ2-7	NA	CASSGSSIPRAGEQYF	TGTGCCAGTAGTGGGAGCTCGATTCCGAGGGCAGGAGAGCAGTACTTC
16	once	TRBV7-8	TRBJ2-7	NA	CASSLAAGRVAYEQYF	TGTGCCAGCAGCTTAGCAGCCGGCAGGGTGGCCTACGAGCAGTACTTC